This T cell receptor beta chain was captured in a study of T-cell reconstitution after alpha-beta-depleted transplantation in children. A library of TCRbeta sequences, prepared with unique molecular identifiers, was generated. Each CDR3 protein is one row after TCRdb ran MiXCR on the PCR reads. Of 450,000 to 600,000 distinct CDR3 sequences listed, 15% to 20% are singletons. V lost 8 bases to trimming and J lost 6 bases, with 15 bases between them. Germline V gene data show CDR1 as SQVTM and CDR2 as ANQGSEA. The CDR3 spans 12 residues. This chain uses TRBV29-1 with TRBJ2-3; D is ambiguous. The clonotype comes from a human donor who donated a stem cell graft to a child with acute lymphoblastic leukemia. The specimen comprised PBMCs from the stem cell graft donor, sampled from the stem cell graft. The CDR3 DNA reads as TGCAGCCCTACTAAGGAATCTGATACGCAGTATTTT. It encodes CSPTKESDTQYF.